These 17 T cell receptor beta chains were all obtained from the same sample, sequenced in a study of OX40 agonist ivuxolimab in advanced cancers. Here immunoSEQ multiplex PCR was the method, and the copy in TCRdb shows in-frame clones only, minus some. The sample includes 65,000 to 95,000 clones, 88% of them seen just once. The sample consisted of CD4+ or CD8+ T cells sorted from blood, taken in a trial of the OX40 agonist ivuxolimab. The receptor source for this set is an adult with an advanced solid tumor such as melanoma, head and neck, liver or kidney cancer.

This chain joins TRBV11-2 and TRBJ1-2; weak D call: TRBD1 (5 bases). The CDR3 has 14 amino acids. The germline V gene has CDR1 SGHAT and CDR2 FQNNGV. V was pared by 5 bases and J by 6 bases, with 16 bases between. The CDR3: CASSALGWGDGYTF. DNA of the CDR3: TGTGCCAGCAGCGCACTCGGGTGGGGGGATGGCTACACCTTC.

The gene calls are TRBV28 and TRBJ1-2, with unresolved D. The CDR3 runs to 14 residues. V dropped 5 bases and J dropped 7 bases, with 17 bases sitting between them. CDR1 MDHEN and CDR2 SYDVKM come from the germline V gene. The CDR3 region has the DNA TGTGCCAGCAGTCTGCGACTCCCGGTGGGTGGCTACACCTTC. This gives the protein CASSLRLPVGGYTF.

This chain uses TRBV30 with TRBJ2-1; 9 bases line up with TRBD2. Germline V CDR1 and CDR2: GTSNPN, SVGIG (reference sequence). V trimming: 3 bases; J trimming: 6 bases; junction bases outside the gene matches: 3. The length of the CDR3 is 13 residues. The CDR3 sequence is CAWSPGLANEQFF. In DNA form, the CDR3 reads TGTGCCTGGAGCCCGGGACTAGCCAATGAGCAGTTCTTC.

The chain combines TRBV7-6 with TRBJ2-2; the D gene is possibly TRBD2 (5 bases). The CDR3 is 14 residues long. Between the trimmed V and J ends, which lost 5 bases and 8 bases, there was a span of 15 bases. The germline V gene has CDR1 SGHVS and CDR2 FNYEAQ. CDR3 coding DNA: TGTGCCAGCAGCCAAATCACAGCGGAGGGGGAGCTGTTTTTT. This translates into CASSQITAEGELFF.

The chain combines TRBV7-2 with TRBJ2-3; D unclear. This CDR3 has 14 amino acids. The germline V gene has CDR1 SGHTA and CDR2 FQGNSA. V lost 3 bases to trimming and J lost 4 bases, with 11 bases between them. The CDR3 is CASSFPLGPDTQYF. CDR3 DNA sequence: TGTGCCAGCAGCTTCCCGCTCGGCCCAGATACGCAGTATTTT.

The CDR3 loop reads CASSLSLADREYF. The CDR3 region has the DNA TGTGCCAGCAGCTTAAGCCTAGCGGACCGCGAGTACTTC. V usage is TRBV7-2 and J usage is TRBJ2-7; 7 bases map to TRBD2. The trim removed 2 bases at V and 11 bases at J, leaving 9 bases unmatched. This CDR3 spans 13 amino acids. Looked up from germline, CDR1 is SGHTA and CDR2 is FQGNSA.

This clone was found once. The rearrangement links TRBV4-2 to TRBJ2-1, with TRBD2 matching over 14 bases. Germline CDR1 LGHNA, CDR2 YNFKEQ. The J segment lost 4 bases and the V segment lost 7 bases, leaving 15 bases of the junction unmatched. The CDR3 spans 19 residues. The CDR3 DNA reads as TGTGCCAGCAACCCCCTGGGGGGACTAGCGGGAGAGGCGTACAATGAGCAGTTCTTC. Its protein product is CASNPLGGLAGEAYNEQFF.

The rearrangement uses TRBV5-4 and TRBJ2-5; TRBD2 might be the D (7 bases). Germline values: CDR1 SGHNT, CDR2 YYREEE (reference sequence). V was pared by 1 base and J by 5 bases, with 15 bases between. There are 15 residues in the CDR3. The DNA for the CDR3 is TGTGCCAGCAGCTTGTTTTATGGGAGGGGGGAGACCCAGTACTTC. Residues: CASSLFYGRGETQYF.

This clone was observed a handful of times. The chain is built from TRBV6-1 and TRBJ2-5; 12 bases fit TRBD2. Germline loops: CDR1 MNHNS, CDR2 SASEGT. The V gene end was trimmed by 8 bases and the J gene end by 4 bases; junction bases not matched to a gene: 5. This CDR3 has 14 residues. The CDR3 spells CASRLAGGVETQYF. Here the CDR3 DNA reads TGTGCCAGCCGCCTAGCGGGAGGGGTAGAGACCCAGTACTTC.

This chain links TRBV7-8 with TRBJ2-1; 7 bases map to TRBD2. J was trimmed by 2 bases and V by 6 bases; bases with no gene match: 4. Germline CDR1 SGHVS, CDR2 FQNEAQ. CDR3 length: 14 residues. CDR3 region: CASRSSGPYNEQFF. DNA of the CDR3: TGTGCCAGCAGGAGTAGCGGGCCCTACAATGAGCAGTTCTTC.

The genes are TRBV6-1 and TRBJ2-1; 9 bases are a match to TRBD2. Germline loops: CDR1 MNHNS, CDR2 SASEGT. This CDR3 spans 14 amino acids. The trim removed 7 bases at V and 5 bases at J, leaving 6 bases unmatched. For the CDR3, the DNA is TGTGCCAGCATGATTAGCGGGAGCAACAATGAGCAGTTCTTC. Its translation: CASMISGSNNEQFF.

This chain connects TRBV7-2 to TRBJ2-6; D is uncertain. Germline V gene data show CDR1 as SGHTA and CDR2 as FQGNSA. V gave up 2 bases and J gave up 0 bases, with 5 bases separating them. The CDR3 runs 15 residues. Written as DNA, the CDR3 is TGTGCCAGCAGCTTACAGGTCTCTGGGGCCAACGTCCTGACTTTC. This gives the protein CASSLQVSGANVLTF.

The genes are TRBV5-1 and TRBJ2-1; 12 bases are a match to TRBD1. This CDR3 has 14 amino acids. Germline CDR1 SGHRS, CDR2 YFSETQ. J lost 9 bases, V lost 4 bases, and 5 bases had no gene match. CDR3 amino acids: CASSPGTGGTEQFF. The CDR3 DNA reads TGCGCCAGCAGCCCAGGGACAGGGGGCACTGAGCAGTTCTTC.

The chain has TRBV18 and TRBJ2-7; D may be TRBD2 (6 bases). In germline, CDR1 is KGHSH, CDR2 LQKENI. This CDR3 spans 16 amino acids. Trimming pared 0 bases from V and 3 bases from J, leaving 15 bases between. The CDR3 DNA reads TGTGCCAGCTCACCACCGGTTGGAGGGCAGCTCTACGAGCAGTACTTC. Translation: CASSPPVGGQLYEQYF.

The V and J genes are TRBV7-3 and TRBJ2-7; D is tentatively TRBD1 or TRBD2 (5 bases each). The CDR3 sequence is 13 residues long. CDR1 and CDR2 from the germline V gene are SGHTA and FQGTGA. The V gene lost 5 bases and the J gene lost 6 bases, with 14 bases spanning the gap. CDR3 sequence: CASSPGTSREQYF. CDR3 nucleotides: TGTGCCAGCAGCCCCGGGACCTCCCGCGAGCAGTACTTC.

This clone appeared a single time. The rearrangement uses TRBV28 and TRBJ2-1; D assignment may be TRBD1 or TRBD2 (7 bases each). The CDR3 covers 16 residues. The germline gives CDR1 MDHEN, CDR2 SYDVKM. V lost 5 bases, J lost 7 bases, and 21 bases lay in between. The CDR3 nucleotides read TGTGCCAGCAGTCCCCAGGGGGGGAAGCGACGGAATGAGCAGTTCTTC. Translation gives CASSPQGGKRRNEQFF.

J is TRBJ2-7 and V is TRBV7-9, with D possibly TRBD2 on 5 matching bases. Germline CDR1 SEHNR, CDR2 FQNEAQ (reference sequence). The CDR3 contains 11 residues. V lost 5 bases and J lost 5, with 7 bases in between. CDR3 in DNA: TGTGCCAGCAGCAAACTAGACGAGCAGTACTTC. Residues: CASSKLDEQYF.